Listed here are 10 T cell receptor beta chains from one sample, sequenced in a study of shared T cell receptors in the human thymus (dated by TCRdb to the early 2020s). Preparation of the library involved the immunoSEQ multiplex PCR assay. Drawn from immuneACCESS, this table holds only the in-frame rearrangements with V and J called that TCRdb kept. Clones are partly lost; checked studies trace under half to an unresolved V gene and leave the rest unexplained. The sample table holds approximately 400,000 clones, of which roughly 94% were seen once. The top ten clonotypes cover approximately 0.02% of the sample. Sequencing used thymocytes. These receptors all stem from a human donor.

This chain connects TRBV28 to TRBJ2-2, with D perhaps matching TRBD1 (6 bases). Trimming stripped 5 bases from V and 9 bases from J, with 31 bases between. Looked up from germline, CDR1 is MDHEN and CDR2 is SYDVKM. The CDR3 is 19 amino acids. The CDR3 protein is CASSLTQKFRDTLDRELFF. For the CDR3, the DNA is TGTGCCAGCAGTCTTACCCAAAAATTCCGGGACACCCTTGACCGGGAGCTGTTTTTT. Full variable domain (rest looked up from reference TRBV28 and TRBJ2-2): DVKVTQSSRYLVKRTGEKVFLECVQDMDHENMFWYRQDPGLGLRLIYFSYDVKMKEKGDIPEGYSVSREKKERFSLILESASTNQTSMYLCASSLTQKFRDTLDRELFFGEGSRLTVL.

The chain uses TRBV18 and TRBJ2-7; the D gene is possibly TRBD1 (6 bases). CDR3 length: 15 amino acids. Germline CDR1 and CDR2: KGHSH and LQKENI. The V end was cut by 4 bases, the J end by 3 bases, with 16 bases between. The CDR3 DNA reads as TGTGCCAGCTCACGCCCCAGGGGACCATTCTACGAGCAGTACTTC. Translated, it gives CASSRPRGPFYEQYF.

This sequence joins TRBV19 and TRBJ1-1; the D is unclear. The V gene's germline CDR1 is LNHDA and CDR2 SQIVND (reference sequence). The CDR3 extends over 15 amino acids. Trimming pared 2 bases from V and 5 bases from J, leaving 15 bases between. This chain's CDR3 is CASSIFGVNNTEAFF. The CDR3 nucleotides read TGTGCCAGTAGTATATTTGGGGTGAACAATACTGAAGCTTTCTTT.

The chain has TRBV30 and TRBJ2-7; 10 bases are shared with TRBD2. The germline gives CDR1 GTSNPN, CDR2 SVGIG (reference sequence). The J segment lost 4 bases and the V segment lost 0 bases, leaving 6 bases of the junction unmatched. CDR3 length: 15 residues. The CDR3 is CAWSVRSSGSYEQYF. The CDR3 DNA follows: TGTGCCTGGAGTGTTAGGTCTAGCGGGAGTTACGAGCAGTACTTC.

This clone was detected a few times. This sequence joins TRBV5-6 and TRBJ2-3, with TRBD2 as a possible D gene (5 bases). Trimming took off 0 bases at V and 0 bases at J, with 11 bases between the two ends. Per germline, CDR1 SGHDT and CDR2 YYEEEE. The length of the CDR3 is 16 residues. Here the CDR3 DNA reads TGTGCCAGCAGCTTGGCCGGGGAAACTAGCACAGATACGCAGTATTTT. As protein: CASSLAGETSTDTQYF.

The V call is TRBV7-9, the J call TRBJ1-2; D is unresolved. Germline assignment: CDR1 SEHNR and CDR2 FQNEAQ (reference sequence). V lost 5 bases to trimming and J lost 11 bases, with 9 bases between them. This CDR3 is 10 amino acids long. As DNA, the CDR3 is TGTGCCAGCAGCCCCCAGATATACACCTTC. Protein sequence: CASSPQIYTF.

The chain joins TRBV29-1 to TRBJ1-2, with D hard to call. The germline CDR1 and CDR2 sequences are SQVTM and ANQGSEA. V lost 3 bases, J lost 4 bases, and 6 bases lay in between. The CDR3 is 11 amino acids. The CDR3 is CSVESSYGYTF. CDR3 nucleotide sequence: TGCAGCGTTGAGTCCTCCTATGGCTACACCTTC. The entire variable domain, with the rest obtained from reference TRBV29-1 and TRBJ1-2, is as follows: SAVISQKPSRDICQRGTSLTIQCQVDSQVTMMFWYRQQPGQSLTLIATANQGSEATYESGFVIDKFPISRPNLTFSTLTVSNMSPEDSSIYLCSVESSYGYTFGSGTRLTVV.

The gene calls are TRBV5-1 and TRBJ2-1, with 10 bases fitting TRBD1. Germline V lookup: CDR1 SGHRS, CDR2 YFSETQ. J was trimmed by 7 bases and V by 6 bases; bases with no gene match: 19. The CDR3 contains 18 residues. CDR3: CASTTYERQGALWNEQFF. The CDR3 DNA sequence: TGCGCCAGCACCACCTATGAGAGACAGGGGGCCTTGTGGAATGAGCAGTTCTTC.

The chain employs TRBV28 and TRBJ2-1; D may be TRBD1 (6 bases). The CDR3 runs 16 residues. CDR1 is MDHEN and CDR2 is SYDVKM in the germline V gene. With 3 bases removed from V and 2 bases from J, the gap between germline ends came to 14 bases. The CDR3 sequence: CASSFPGQFPYNEQFF. The CDR3 DNA follows: TGTGCCAGCAGTTTTCCCGGACAGTTCCCCTACAATGAGCAGTTCTTC.

This clone came up a few times. CDR3 residues: CASSTGTGGMNTEAFF. The CDR3 DNA follows: TGTGCCAGCAGTACGGGGACAGGAGGAATGAACACTGAAGCTTTCTTT. The chain combines TRBV28 with TRBJ1-1; 8 bases align to TRBD1. This CDR3 spans 16 amino acids. Germline V gene data show CDR1 as MDHEN and CDR2 as SYDVKM. The ends lost 5 bases at V and 0 bases at J; junction bases unmatched: 8.